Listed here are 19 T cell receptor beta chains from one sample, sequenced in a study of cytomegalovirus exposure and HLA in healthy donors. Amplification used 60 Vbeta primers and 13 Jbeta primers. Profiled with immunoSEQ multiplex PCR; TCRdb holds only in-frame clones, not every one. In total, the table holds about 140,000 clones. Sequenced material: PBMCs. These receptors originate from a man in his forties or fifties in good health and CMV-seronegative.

CDR3 DNA: TGCGCCAGCAGCCAAGGCGACAGGTACTCTGGAAACACCATATATTTT. Its translation: CASSQGDRYSGNTIYF. This chain connects TRBV4-1 to TRBJ1-3, with TRBD1 as a possible D gene (6 bases). Between the trimmed V and J ends, which lost 1 base and 0 bases, there was a span of 10 bases. The V gene's germline CDR1 is MGHRA and CDR2 YSYEKL. The CDR3 loop spans 16 amino acids.

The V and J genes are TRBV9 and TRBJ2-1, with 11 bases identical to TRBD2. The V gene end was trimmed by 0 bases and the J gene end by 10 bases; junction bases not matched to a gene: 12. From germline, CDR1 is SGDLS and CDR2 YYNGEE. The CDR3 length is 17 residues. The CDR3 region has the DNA TGTGCCAGCAGCGTAGAGGTAGCGGGGGGGCCCCGCGGCGAGCAGTTCTTC. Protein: CASSVEVAGGPRGEQFF.

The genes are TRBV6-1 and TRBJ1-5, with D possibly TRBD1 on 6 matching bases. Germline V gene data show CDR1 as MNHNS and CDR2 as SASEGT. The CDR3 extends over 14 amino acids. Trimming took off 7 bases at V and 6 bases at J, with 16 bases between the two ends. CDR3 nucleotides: TGTGCCAGCAAGAACAGGGCCCGAGGTCAGCCCCAGCATTTT. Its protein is CASKNRARGQPQHF.

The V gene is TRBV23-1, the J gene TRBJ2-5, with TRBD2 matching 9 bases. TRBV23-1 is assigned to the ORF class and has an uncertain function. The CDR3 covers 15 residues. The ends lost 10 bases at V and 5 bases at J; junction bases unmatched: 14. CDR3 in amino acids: CATLLGRGLAETQYF. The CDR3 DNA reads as TGCGCCACCCTCCTGGGCCGCGGACTAGCGGAGACCCAGTACTTC.

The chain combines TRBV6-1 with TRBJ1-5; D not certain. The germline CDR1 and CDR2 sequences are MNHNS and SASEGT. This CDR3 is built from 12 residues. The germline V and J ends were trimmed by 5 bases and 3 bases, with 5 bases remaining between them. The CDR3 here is CASSPHNQPQHF. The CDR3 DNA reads TGTGCCAGCAGTCCCCACAATCAGCCCCAGCATTTT.

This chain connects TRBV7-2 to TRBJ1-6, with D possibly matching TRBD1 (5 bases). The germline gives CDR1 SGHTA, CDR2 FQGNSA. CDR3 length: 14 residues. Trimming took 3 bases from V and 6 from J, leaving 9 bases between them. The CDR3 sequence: CASSLETANSPLHF. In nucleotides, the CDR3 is TGTGCCAGCAGCTTGGAGACAGCTAATTCACCCCTCCACTTT.

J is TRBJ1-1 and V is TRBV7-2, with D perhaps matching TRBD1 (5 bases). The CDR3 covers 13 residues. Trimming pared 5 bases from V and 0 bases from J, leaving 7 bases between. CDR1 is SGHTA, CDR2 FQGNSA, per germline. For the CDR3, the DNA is TGTGCCAGCAGCAAGACAGTGAACACTGAAGCTTTCTTT. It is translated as CASSKTVNTEAFF.

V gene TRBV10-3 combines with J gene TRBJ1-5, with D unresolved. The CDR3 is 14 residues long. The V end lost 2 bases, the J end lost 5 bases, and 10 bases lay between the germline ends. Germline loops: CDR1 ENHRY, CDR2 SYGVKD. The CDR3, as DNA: TGTGCCATCAGTGAGGTGGCTGTGGATCAGCCCCAGCATTTT. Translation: CAISEVAVDQPQHF.

In DNA form, the CDR3 reads TGCGCCAGCAGCCGGCAGACCGGGACTACATACTCCTACGAGCAGTACTTC. Protein sequence: CASSRQTGTTYSYEQYF. The rearrangement uses TRBV4-1 and TRBJ2-7; 7 nucleotides line up with TRBD2. Germline assignment: CDR1 MGHRA and CDR2 YSYEKL. Trimming at V came to 4 bases and at J to 0 bases, leaving 12 bases not matched to a gene. This CDR3 is 17 amino acids long.

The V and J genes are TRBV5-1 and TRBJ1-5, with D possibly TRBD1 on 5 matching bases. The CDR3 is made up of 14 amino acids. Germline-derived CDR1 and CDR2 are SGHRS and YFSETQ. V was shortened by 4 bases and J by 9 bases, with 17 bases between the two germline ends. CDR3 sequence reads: CASSPGGAGGPQHF. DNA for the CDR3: TGCGCCAGCAGCCCTGGAGGGGCGGGGGGGCCCCAGCATTTT.

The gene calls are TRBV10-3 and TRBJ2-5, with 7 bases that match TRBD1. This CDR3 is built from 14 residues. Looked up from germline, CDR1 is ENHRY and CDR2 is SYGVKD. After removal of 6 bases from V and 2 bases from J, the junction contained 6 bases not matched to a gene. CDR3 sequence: CAISDPGQQETQYF. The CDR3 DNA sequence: TGTGCCATCAGCGATCCGGGACAGCAAGAGACCCAGTACTTC.

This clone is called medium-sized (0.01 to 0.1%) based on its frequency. CDR3 loop: CASSLGTGWNEQFF. CDR3 DNA sequence: TGTGCCAGCAGCTTGGGGACAGGGTGGAATGAGCAGTTCTTC. V usage is TRBV7-7 and J usage is TRBJ2-1; 9 positions agree with TRBD1. Germline CDR1 is SSHAT and CDR2 is FNYEAQ (reference sequence). V was pared by 3 bases and J by 7 bases, with 4 bases of the junction left unmatched. This CDR3 is 14 amino acids long.

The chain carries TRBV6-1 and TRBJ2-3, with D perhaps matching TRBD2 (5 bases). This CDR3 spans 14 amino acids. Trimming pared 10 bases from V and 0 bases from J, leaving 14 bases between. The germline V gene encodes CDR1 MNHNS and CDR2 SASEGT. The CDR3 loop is CATTGYSSTDTQYF. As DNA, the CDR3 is TGTGCCACAACGGGGTACTCTAGCACAGATACGCAGTATTTT.

CDR3 protein: CASSVAGGRQETQYF. CDR3 DNA sequence: TGTGCCAGCAGCGTAGCGGGGGGGCGCCAAGAGACCCAGTACTTC. V gene TRBV9 combines with J gene TRBJ2-5, with 8 bases aligning to TRBD2. V was clipped by 0 bases and J by 1 base; unmatched bases: 2. This CDR3 has 15 amino acids. The germline V gene has CDR1 SGDLS and CDR2 YYNGEE.

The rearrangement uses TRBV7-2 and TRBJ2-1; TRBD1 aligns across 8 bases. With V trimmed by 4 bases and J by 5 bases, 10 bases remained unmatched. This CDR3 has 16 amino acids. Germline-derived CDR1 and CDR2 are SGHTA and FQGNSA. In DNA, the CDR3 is TGTGCCAGCAGCTGGGGGACAGGTAAGGGAAACAATGAGCAGTTCTTC. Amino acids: CASSWGTGKGNNEQFF.

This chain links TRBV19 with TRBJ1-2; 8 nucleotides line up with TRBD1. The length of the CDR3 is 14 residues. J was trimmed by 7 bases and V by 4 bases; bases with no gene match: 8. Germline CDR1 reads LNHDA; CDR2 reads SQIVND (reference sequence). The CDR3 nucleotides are TGTGCCAGTAGTAGACAGGGGCCTCTGGCTGGCTACACCTTC. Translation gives CASSRQGPLAGYTF.

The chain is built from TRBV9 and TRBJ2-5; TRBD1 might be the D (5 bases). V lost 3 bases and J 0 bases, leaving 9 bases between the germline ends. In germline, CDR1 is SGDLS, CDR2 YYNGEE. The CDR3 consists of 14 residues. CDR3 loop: CASSAQTDQETQYF. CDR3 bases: TGTGCCAGCAGCGCCCAGACAGACCAAGAGACCCAGTACTTC.

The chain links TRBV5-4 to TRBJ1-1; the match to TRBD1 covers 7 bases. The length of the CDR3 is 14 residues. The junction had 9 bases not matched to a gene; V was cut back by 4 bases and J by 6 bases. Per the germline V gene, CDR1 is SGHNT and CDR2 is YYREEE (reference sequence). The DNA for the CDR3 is TGTGCCAGCAGCCAAAGCCTTCAGGGGGCTGAAGCTTTCTTT. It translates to CASSQSLQGAEAFF.

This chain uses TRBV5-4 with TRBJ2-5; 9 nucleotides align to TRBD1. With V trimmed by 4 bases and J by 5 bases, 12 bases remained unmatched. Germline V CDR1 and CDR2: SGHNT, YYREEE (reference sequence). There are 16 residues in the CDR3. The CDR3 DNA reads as TGTGCCAGCAGCCCCCCCCCGGGACAGGGTGTGGAGACCCAGTACTTC. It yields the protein CASSPPPGQGVETQYF.